This is a list of T cell receptor beta chains from one sample in a study of CD8+CD57+ T cells in acquired aplastic anemia. One entry per CDR3 protein, called by TCRdb with MiXCR from the reads. The sample has 200,000 to 300,000 distinct CDR3 sequences; roughly 82% are singletons. Sequenced sample: sorted CD4+, CD8+, or CD8+CD57+ T cells (not recorded which) from PBMCs. The receptors were sampled from a human donor with aplastic anemia. The CDR3 runs from the conserved cysteine through the conserved F or W. The D gene is left open where the match is weak. A row's size may be missing; if present it is once, few, many or a size class.

j_gene	len	v_gene	abundance	d_gene	CDR3nt	CDR3aa
TRBJ1-1	15	TRBV7-9	.	.	TGTGCCAGCAGCTTAGAACGGAGAGGGAAGAGCGAAGAGTTCTTT	CASSLERRGKSEEFF
TRBJ1-5	14	TRBV20-1	.	.	TGCAGTGCGGAGGGGACATTCTACAATGAGCCCCAGCATTTT	CSAEGTFYNEPQHF
TRBJ1-1	15	TRBV19	.	.	TGTGCCAGTAGTTTAGCTAGGGCAGCGTACAATGAGGCGTTCTTC	CASSLARAAYNEAFF
TRBJ2-5	14	TRBV15	.	.	TGTGCCACCGGCAGAGGTAGCGAGCAAGAGACCCAGGACTTC	CATGRGSEQETQDF
TRBJ2-5	12	TRBV7-6	.	TRBD1	TGTGCCGGAAAGGGGGCTAGGGGGTCCGGGGAGTTC	CAGKGARGSGEF
TRBJ2-5	12	TRBV7-2	.	.	TGTGCCAGCAGCGATCGACGGGAGACCCAGTACTTC	CASSDRRETQYF
TRBJ1-2	18	TRBV6-2/TRBV6-3	once	.	TGTGCCAGCAGTTACGGGATAACTGGTCCTACCAGATACTATGGCTACACCTTC	CASSYGITGPTRYYGYTF
TRBJ2-5	14	TRBV7-8	.	.	TGTGCCAGCAGCTTCGGGGTAACGGAAGATTCCCCCTACTTC	CASSFGVTEDSPYF
TRBJ1-1	14	TRBV11-2	.	.	TGTGCCAGCAGCTTAGCTCAGGGAGGGGCTGAAGCTTTCTTT	CASSLAQGGAEAFF
TRBJ2-3	13	TRBV4-1	.	.	TGCGCCAGCAGCAACTCTAGAGTCCTTGAGCAGTATTTT	CASSNSRVLEQYF
TRBJ2-7	13	TRBV20-1	.	.	TGCAGTGCCCCCACCCCCGGCGGCTACGAGCAGTACTTC	CSAPTPGGYEQYF
TRBJ2-7	13	TRBV12-3/TRBV12-4	few	.	TGTGCCAGCAAACCGGGACCCCTCCTCGAGCAGTACTTC	CASKPGPLLEQYF
TRBJ2-3	13	TRBV2	.	TRBD2	TGTGCTAGCGGGGGCGGGGGGAGCGATGCGCAGTATTTT	CASGGGGSDAQYF
TRBJ2-5	14	TRBV7-8	.	.	TGTGCCAGCAGCTTAAGGGGAGGCGCCAAGACGCAGTATTTC	CASSLRGGAKTQYF
TRBJ2-3	14	TRBV7-8	few	.	TGTGCCAGCAGCTTACCAGGAGGGGCCCGTACCAAGTATTTT	CASSLPGGARTKYF
TRBJ2-5	15	TRBV7-3	.	TRBD2	TGTGCCAGCAGTACTAGCGGGGCTCTCCAAGAGACCCAGTACTTC	CASSTSGALQETQYF
TRBJ2-1	16	TRBV20-1	.	.	TGCAGTGCCCAACCTTCTAGCGCACCTTTGCCGAATGAGCAGTTCTTC	CSAQPSSAPLPNEQFF
TRBJ1-5	14	TRBV25-1	.	.	TGTGCCAGCAGTGAATATGGGGGGGGAAGGCCCCAGCATTTT	CASSEYGGGRPQHF
TRBJ2-7	15	TRBV19	few	.	TGTGCCAGTAGGTTTGGCGGGGGCCTGCCCCACGAGCAGTACTTC	CASRFGGGLPHEQYF
TRBJ1-2	13	TRBV5-1	many	TRBD1	TGCGCCAGCAGCTTGACAGGGGTGTATGGCTACACCTTC	CASSLTGVYGYTF
TRBJ2-3	16	TRBV7-6	.	.	TGTGCCAGCAGCTTGGGTTCCGAGGATTCCCCCCATCACCAGTATTTT	CASSLGSEDSPHHQYF
TRBJ1-1	14	TRBV5-1	.	.	TGCGCCAGCAGCTTGGTCCTGGGGGACACTGAAGCTTTCTTT	CASSLVLGDTEAFF
TRBJ1-1	15	TRBV7-8	.	.	TGTGCCAGCAGCTTAGATCTGACAGCCAACACGCAGGCTTTCTTT	CASSLDLTANTQAFF
TRBJ2-5	14	TRBV2	.	.	TGTGCCAGCAGTTTAAGTGACCTCCAAGAGACCCAGTACTTC	CASSLSDLQETQYF
TRBJ1-2	14	TRBV7-8	.	.	TGTGCCAGCAGCTCACAGGCAGATAACTATGGCTACACCTTC	CASSSQADNYGYTF
TRBJ2-1	13	TRBV2	.	.	TGTGCCAGAGGTAATGGAGGGATCAATGAGCAGTTCTTC	CARGNGGINEQFF
TRBJ2-1	16	TRBV7-8	.	.	TGTGCCAGCAGCTTAGCGGAAGGTCCCGATAGGCAGGATCAGTTCTTC	CASSLAEGPDRQDQFF
TRBJ2-3	15	TRBV7-8	.	TRBD1	TGTGCCAGCAGCTTAGGGGGACAGCGCACAGCGAAGCAGTATTTT	CASSLGGQRTAKQYF
TRBJ2-3	14	TRBV11-2	.	TRBD1	TGTGCCAGCAGCCGTGACAGGGCCGCAGATACGCAGTATTTT	CASSRDRAADTQYF
TRBJ2-1	15	TRBV7-8	.	TRBD2	TGTGCCAGCAGCTTACCGGGGGGTCCCGATACGGAGCAGTTCTTC	CASSLPGGPDTEQFF
TRBJ2-6	18	TRBV20-1	.	TRBD1	TGCAGTGCTAGAGTACAGGACAGGGGGGCATCTGGGGCCAACGTCCTGACTTTC	CSARVQDRGASGANVLTF
TRBJ1-2	14	TRBV9	.	TRBD1	TGTGCCAGCAGCGTAGGAGGGGGCGACTATGGCTACACCTTC	CASSVGGGDYGYTF
TRBJ1-4	17	TRBV9	.	.	TGTGCCATCAGCGAAGGTTCAGATACGCAGATTTTTGAAAAACTGTTTTTT	CAISEGSDTQIFEKLFF
TRBJ1-1	15	TRBV7-6	.	.	TGTGCCAGCAGTTACGACTCGAGAGAGCCGATTGAAGGGTTCTTT	CASSYDSREPIEGFF
TRBJ2-3	14	TRBV7-2	.	TRBD2	TGTGCCAGCAGCTTCGCGGGAGCTCAAGATACGCAGTATTTT	CASSFAGAQDTQYF
TRBJ1-1	12	TRBV5-6	.	TRBD1	TGTGCCAGCAGCTGGACAGGGACTGAAGCTTTCTTT	CASSWTGTEAFF